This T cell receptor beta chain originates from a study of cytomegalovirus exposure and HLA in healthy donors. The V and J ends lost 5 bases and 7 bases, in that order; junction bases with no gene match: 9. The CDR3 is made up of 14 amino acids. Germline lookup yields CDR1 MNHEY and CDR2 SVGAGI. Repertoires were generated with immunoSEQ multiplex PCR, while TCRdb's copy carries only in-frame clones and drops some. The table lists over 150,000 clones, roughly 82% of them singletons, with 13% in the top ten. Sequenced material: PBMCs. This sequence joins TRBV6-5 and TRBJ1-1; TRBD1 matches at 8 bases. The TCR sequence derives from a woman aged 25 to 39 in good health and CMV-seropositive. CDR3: CASSPPDRVHEAFF. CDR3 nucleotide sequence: TGTGCCAGCAGTCCCCCGGACAGGGTCCATGAAGCTTTCTTT.